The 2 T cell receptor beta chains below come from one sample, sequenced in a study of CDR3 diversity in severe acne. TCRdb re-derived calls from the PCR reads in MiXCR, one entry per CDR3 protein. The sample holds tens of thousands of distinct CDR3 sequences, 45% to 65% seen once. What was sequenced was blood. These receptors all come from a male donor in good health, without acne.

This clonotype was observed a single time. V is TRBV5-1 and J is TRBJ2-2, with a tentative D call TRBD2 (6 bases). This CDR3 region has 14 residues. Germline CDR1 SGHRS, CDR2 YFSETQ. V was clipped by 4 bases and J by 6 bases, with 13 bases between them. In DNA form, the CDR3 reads TGCGCCAGCAGCCCTGGAACGGGAGCCGGGGAGCTGTTTTTT. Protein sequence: CASSPGTGAGELFF. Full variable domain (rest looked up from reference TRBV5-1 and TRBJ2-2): KAGVTQTPRYLIKTRGQQVTLSCSPISGHRSVSWYQQTPGQGLQFLFEYFSETQRNKGNFPGRFSGRQFSNSRSEMNVSTLELGDSALYLCASSPGTGAGELFFGEGSRLTVL.

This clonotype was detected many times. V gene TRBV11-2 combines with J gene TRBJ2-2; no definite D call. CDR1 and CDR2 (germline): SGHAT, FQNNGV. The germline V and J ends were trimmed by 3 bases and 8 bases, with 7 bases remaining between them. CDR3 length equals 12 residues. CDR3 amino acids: CASSLSTGELFF. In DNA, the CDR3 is TGTGCCAGCAGCTTGAGCACGGGGGAGCTGTTTTTT.